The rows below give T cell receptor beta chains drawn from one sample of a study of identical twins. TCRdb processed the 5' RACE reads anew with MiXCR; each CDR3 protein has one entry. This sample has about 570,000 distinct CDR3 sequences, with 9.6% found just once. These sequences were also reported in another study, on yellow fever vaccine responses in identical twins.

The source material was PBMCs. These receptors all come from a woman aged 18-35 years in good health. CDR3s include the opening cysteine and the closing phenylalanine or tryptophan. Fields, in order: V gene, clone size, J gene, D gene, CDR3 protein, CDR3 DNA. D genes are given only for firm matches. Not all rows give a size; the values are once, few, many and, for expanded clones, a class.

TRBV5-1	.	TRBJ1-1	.	CASSLVGAGRTEAFF	TGCGCCAGCAGCTTGGTCGGTGCGGGACGCACTGAAGCTTTCTTT
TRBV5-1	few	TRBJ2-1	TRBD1	CASSTRSGGSSEQFF	TGCGCCAGCAGCACGAGGTCAGGGGGTTCAAGTGAGCAGTTCTTC
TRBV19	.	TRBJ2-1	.	CASAPQNNYEQFF	TGTGCCAGTGCCCCCCAAAACAATTATGAGCAGTTCTTC
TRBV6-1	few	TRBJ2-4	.	CASSASGMDIQYF	TGTGCCAGCAGCGCGTCGGGGATGGACATTCAGTACTTC
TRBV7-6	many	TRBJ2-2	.	CASSPVEGELFF	TGTGCCAGCAGCCCAGTTGAGGGGGAGCTGTTTTTT
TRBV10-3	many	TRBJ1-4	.	CAISGGFGEKLFF	TGTGCCATCAGTGGGGGTTTTGGGGAAAAACTGTTTTTT
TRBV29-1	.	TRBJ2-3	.	CSFQGSFRTDTQYF	TGCAGCTTTCAGGGGAGTTTCCGTACAGATACGCAGTATTTT
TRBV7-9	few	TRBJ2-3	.	CASGLDTQYF	TGTGCCAGCGGGCTGGATACGCAGTATTTT
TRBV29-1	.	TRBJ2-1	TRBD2	CCVIWVTSGSYNEQFF	TGCTGCGTTATTTGGGTAACTAGCGGGAGTTACAATGAGCAGTTCTTC
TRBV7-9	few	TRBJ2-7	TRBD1	CASSLRQGPYEQYF	TGTGCCAGCAGCTTGAGACAGGGGCCCTACGAGCAGTACTTC
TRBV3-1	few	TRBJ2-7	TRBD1	CASSQNRDRVTKQYF	TGTGCCAGCAGCCAAAACCGGGACAGGGTAACAAAGCAGTACTTC
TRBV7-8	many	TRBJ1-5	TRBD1	CASSLAGQISNQPQHF	TGTGCCAGCAGCTTAGCGGGACAGATTAGCAATCAGCCCCAGCATTTT
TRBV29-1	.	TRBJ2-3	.	CSVRTTHKRTASSTDTQYF	TGCAGCGTCCGAACAACCCATAAACGGACTGCATCCTCCACAGATACGCAGTATTTT
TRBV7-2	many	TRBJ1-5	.	CASSSVLNQPQHF	TGTGCCAGCAGCTCAGTTCTAAATCAGCCCCAGCATTTT
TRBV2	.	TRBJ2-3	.	CASSDQGQFTDTQYF	TGTGCCAGCAGTGACCAGGGGCAATTCACAGATACGCAGTATTTT
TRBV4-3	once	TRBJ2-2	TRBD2	CASSQESPSGRDTGELFF	TGCGCCAGCAGCCAAGAATCGCCTAGCGGGAGGGATACCGGGGAGCTGTTTTTT
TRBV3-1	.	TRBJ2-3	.	CTICRGENELATDTQYF	TGTACCATCTGCCGGGGAGAAAATGAATTGGCGACAGATACGCAGTATTTT
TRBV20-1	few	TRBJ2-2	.	CSASDDSDTGELFF	TGCAGTGCTAGTGATGACAGTGACACCGGGGAGCTGTTTTTT
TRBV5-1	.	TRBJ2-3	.	CASSRAGLTTDTQYF	TGCGCCAGCAGCCGAGCCGGACTTACCACAGATACGCAGTATTTT
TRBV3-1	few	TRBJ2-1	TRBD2	CACSQDWGVAGGLNEQFF	TGTGCCTGCAGCCAAGATTGGGGGGTAGCGGGGGGGCTGAATGAGCAGTTCTTC
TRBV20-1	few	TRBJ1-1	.	CSASHETGTEAFF	TGCAGTGCTAGCCACGAGACGGGCACTGAAGCTTTCTTT
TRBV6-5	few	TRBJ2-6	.	CASSYSSGMVGTGANVLTF	TGTGCCAGCAGTTACTCGTCGGGGATGGTGGGGACTGGGGCCAACGTCCTGACTTTC
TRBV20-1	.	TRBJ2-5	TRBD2	CSAREAGTETQYF	TGCAGTGCTAGAGAAGCGGGGACGGAGACCCAGTACTTC
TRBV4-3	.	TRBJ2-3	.	CASSQDLGLSDTQYF	TGCGCCAGCAGCCAAGATTTAGGTTTATCGGATACGCAGTATTTT
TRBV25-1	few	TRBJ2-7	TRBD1	CASTRQGASYEQYF	TGTGCCAGCACCAGACAGGGGGCCTCCTACGAGCAGTACTTC
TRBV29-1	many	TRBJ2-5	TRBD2	CSVNGLAGEQTQYF	TGCAGCGTAAACGGACTAGCGGGGGAACAGACCCAGTACTTC
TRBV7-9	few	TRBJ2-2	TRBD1	CASSSGQPSAGELFF	TGTGCCAGCAGCTCGGGACAGCCCAGCGCCGGGGAGCTGTTTTTT
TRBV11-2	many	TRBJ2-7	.	CASSQRSDYEQYF	TGTGCCAGCAGCCAAAGATCGGACTACGAGCAGTACTTC
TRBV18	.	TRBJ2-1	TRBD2	CASSPPSGRNDGEDEQFF	TGTGCCAGCTCACCACCTAGCGGGAGAAACGATGGGGAAGATGAGCAGTTCTTC
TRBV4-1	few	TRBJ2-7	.	CASSQGETGNYEQYF	TGCGCCAGCAGCCAAGGTGAGACGGGGAACTACGAGCAGTACTTC
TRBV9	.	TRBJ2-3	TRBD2	CASSVGGGSGGTQYF	TGTGCCAGCAGCGTAGGAGGCGGGAGTGGGGGTACGCAGTATTTT
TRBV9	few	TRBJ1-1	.	CASSGGTHNTEAFF	TGTGCCAGCAGCGGCGGGACACACAACACTGAAGCTTTCTTT
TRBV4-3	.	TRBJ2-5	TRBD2	CASSQEGAGDQQETQYF	TGCGCCAGCAGCCAAGAGGGAGCGGGAGATCAACAAGAGACCCAGTACTTC
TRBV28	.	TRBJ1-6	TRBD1	CASSTGQAYNSPLHF	TGTGCCAGCAGTACCGGACAGGCCTATAATTCACCCCTCCACTTT
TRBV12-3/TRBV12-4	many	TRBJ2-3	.	CASRNIRTDTQYF	TGTGCCAGCAGGAATATACGCACAGATACGCAGTATTTT
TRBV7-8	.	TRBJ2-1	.	CATRDSSNEQFF	TGTGCAACAAGGGACTCCTCTAATGAGCAGTTCTTC
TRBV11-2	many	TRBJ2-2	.	CASSQRSRSPRSGDGGELFF	TGTGCCAGCAGCCAAAGATCTCGGAGCCCGAGGTCAGGGGATGGCGGGGAGCTGTTTTTT
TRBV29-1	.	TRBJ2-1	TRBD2	CSVVPHPGTRQLLGEQFF	TGCAGCGTTGTGCCCCATCCCGGGACTAGACAGTTGCTGGGTGAGCAGTTCTTC
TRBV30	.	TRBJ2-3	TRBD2	CAWKLAGESDTQYF	TGTGCCTGGAAACTAGCGGGAGAATCAGATACGCAGTATTTT
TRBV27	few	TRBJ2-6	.	CASSPIPKNSGANVLTF	TGTGCCAGCAGTCCAATACCCAAGAACTCTGGGGCCAACGTCCTGACTTTC
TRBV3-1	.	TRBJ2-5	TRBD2	CASSLLKAGGTKTQYF	TGTGCCAGCAGCCTACTTAAAGCGGGAGGAACGAAGACCCAGTACTTC
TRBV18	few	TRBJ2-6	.	CASSPTVSGANVLTF	TGTGCCAGCTCACCCACGGTTTCTGGGGCCAACGTCCTGACTTTC
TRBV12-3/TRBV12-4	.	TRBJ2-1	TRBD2	CASAVGREWYEQFF	TGTGCCAGCGCCGTGGGGCGGGAGTGGTATGAGCAGTTCTTC